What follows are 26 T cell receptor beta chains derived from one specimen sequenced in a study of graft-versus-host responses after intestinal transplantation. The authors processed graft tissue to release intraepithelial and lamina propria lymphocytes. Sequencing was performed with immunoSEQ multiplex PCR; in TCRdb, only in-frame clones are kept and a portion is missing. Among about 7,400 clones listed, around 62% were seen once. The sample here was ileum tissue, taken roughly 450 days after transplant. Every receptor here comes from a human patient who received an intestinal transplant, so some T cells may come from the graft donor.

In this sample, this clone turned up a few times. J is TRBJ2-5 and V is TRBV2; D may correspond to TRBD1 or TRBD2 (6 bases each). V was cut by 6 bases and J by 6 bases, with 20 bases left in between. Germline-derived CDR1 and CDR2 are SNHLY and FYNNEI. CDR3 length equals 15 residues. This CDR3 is CASSPNLGGGKTQYF. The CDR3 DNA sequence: TGTGCCAGCAGCCCGAACCTGGGGGGCGGGAAGACCCAGTACTTC.

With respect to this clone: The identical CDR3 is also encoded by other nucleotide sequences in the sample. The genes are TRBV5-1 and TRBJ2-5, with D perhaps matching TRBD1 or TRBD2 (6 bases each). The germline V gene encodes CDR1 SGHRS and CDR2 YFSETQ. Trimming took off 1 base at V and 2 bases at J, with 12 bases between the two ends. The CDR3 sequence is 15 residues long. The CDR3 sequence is CASSLSGANQETQYF. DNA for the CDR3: TGCGCCAGCAGCTTGTCGGGGGCTAATCAAGAGACCCAGTACTTC. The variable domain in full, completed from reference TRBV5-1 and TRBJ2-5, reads KAGVTQTPRYLIKTRGQQVTLSCSPISGHRSVSWYQQTPGQGLQFLFEYFSETQRNKGNFPGRFSGRQFSNSRSEMNVSTLELGDSALYLCASSLSGANQETQYFGPGTRLLVL.

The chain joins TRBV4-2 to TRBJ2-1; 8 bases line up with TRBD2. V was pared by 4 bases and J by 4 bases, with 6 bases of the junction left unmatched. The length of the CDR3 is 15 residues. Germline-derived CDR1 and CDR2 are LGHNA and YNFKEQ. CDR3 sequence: CASSLSGTSYNEQFF. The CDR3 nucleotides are TGTGCCAGCAGCCTTTCCGGGACTAGTTACAATGAGCAGTTCTTC.

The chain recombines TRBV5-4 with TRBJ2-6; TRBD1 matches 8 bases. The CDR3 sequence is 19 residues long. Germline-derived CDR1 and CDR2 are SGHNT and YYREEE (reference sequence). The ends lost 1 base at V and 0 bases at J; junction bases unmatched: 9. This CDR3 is CASSLSGTGLSSGANVLTF. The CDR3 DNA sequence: TGTGCCAGCAGCTTGTCCGGGACAGGCCTATCCTCTGGGGCCAACGTCCTGACTTTC.

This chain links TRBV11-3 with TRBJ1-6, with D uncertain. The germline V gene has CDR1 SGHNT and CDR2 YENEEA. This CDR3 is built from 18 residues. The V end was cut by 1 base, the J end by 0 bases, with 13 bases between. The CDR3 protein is CASSLGHSTGSYNSPLHF. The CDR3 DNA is TGTGCCAGCAGCTTAGGCCACTCGACGGGCTCCTATAATTCACCCCTCCACTTT.

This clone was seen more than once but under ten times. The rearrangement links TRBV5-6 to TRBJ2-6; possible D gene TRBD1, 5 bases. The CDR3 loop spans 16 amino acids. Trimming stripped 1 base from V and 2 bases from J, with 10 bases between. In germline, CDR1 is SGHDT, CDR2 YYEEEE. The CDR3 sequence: CASSLNFRAGANVLTF. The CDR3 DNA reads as TGTGCCAGCAGCTTGAATTTCAGGGCTGGGGCCAACGTCCTGACTTTC.

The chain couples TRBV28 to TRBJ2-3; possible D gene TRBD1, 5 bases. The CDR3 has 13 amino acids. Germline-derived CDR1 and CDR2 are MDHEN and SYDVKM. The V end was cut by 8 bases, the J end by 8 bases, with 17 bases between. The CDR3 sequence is CASCVSSQGTQYF. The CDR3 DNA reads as TGTGCCAGCTGTGTCTCCTCGCAGGGTACGCAGTATTTT.

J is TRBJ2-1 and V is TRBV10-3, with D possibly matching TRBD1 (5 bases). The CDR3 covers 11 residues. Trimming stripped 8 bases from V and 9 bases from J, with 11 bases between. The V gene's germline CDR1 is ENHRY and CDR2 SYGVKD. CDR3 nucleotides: TGTGCCATCGGTTCCCAGGGTGAGCAGTTCTTC. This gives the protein CAIGSQGEQFF.

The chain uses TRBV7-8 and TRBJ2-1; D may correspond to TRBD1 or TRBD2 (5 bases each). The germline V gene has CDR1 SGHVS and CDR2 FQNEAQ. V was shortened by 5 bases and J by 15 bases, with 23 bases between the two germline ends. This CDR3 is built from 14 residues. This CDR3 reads CASSPTRDRRAAFF. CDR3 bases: TGTGCCAGCAGCCCAACCCGGGACCGACGTGCGGCGTTCTTC.

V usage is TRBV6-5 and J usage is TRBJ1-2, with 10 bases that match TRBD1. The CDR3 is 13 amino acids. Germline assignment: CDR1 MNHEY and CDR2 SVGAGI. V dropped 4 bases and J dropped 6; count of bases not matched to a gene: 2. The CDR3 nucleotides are TGTGCCAGCAGTTCCGGGACAGGGGATGGCTACACCTTC. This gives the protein CASSSGTGDGYTF.

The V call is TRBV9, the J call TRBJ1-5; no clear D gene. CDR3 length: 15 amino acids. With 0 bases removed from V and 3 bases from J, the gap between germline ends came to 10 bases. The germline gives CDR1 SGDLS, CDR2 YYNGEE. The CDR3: CASSVAGGDNQPQHF. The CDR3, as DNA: TGTGCCAGCAGCGTAGCAGGCGGGGACAATCAGCCCCAGCATTTT.

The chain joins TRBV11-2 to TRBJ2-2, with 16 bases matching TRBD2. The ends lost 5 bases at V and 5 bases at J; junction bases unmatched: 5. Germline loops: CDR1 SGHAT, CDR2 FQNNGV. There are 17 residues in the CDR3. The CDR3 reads CASSPGLAGGRTGELFF. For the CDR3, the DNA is TGTGCCAGCAGCCCGGGACTAGCGGGGGGGCGAACCGGGGAGCTGTTTTTT.

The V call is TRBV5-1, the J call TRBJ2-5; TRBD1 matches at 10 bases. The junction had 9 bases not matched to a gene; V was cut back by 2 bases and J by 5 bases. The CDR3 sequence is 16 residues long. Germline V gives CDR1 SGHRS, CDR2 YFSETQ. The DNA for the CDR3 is TGCGCCAGCAGCTTACTGGGACAGGGGACCGGGGAGACCCAGTACTTC. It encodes CASSLLGQGTGETQYF. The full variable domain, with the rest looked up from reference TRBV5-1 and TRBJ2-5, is KAGVTQTPRYLIKTRGQQVTLSCSPISGHRSVSWYQQTPGQGLQFLFEYFSETQRNKGNFPGRFSGRQFSNSRSEMNVSTLELGDSALYLCASSLLGQGTGETQYFGPGTRLLVL.

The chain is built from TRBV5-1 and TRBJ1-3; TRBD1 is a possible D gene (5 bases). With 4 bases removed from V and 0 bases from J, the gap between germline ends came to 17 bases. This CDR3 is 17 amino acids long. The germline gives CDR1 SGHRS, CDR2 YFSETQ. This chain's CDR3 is CASSPLAGRSSGNTIYF. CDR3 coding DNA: TGCGCCAGCAGCCCCCTAGCGGGACGGAGCTCTGGAAACACCATATATTTT.

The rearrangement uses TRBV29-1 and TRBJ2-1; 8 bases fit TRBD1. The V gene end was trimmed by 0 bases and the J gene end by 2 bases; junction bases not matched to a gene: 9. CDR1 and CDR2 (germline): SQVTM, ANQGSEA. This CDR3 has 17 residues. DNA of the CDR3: TGCAGCGTTGAAGAACAGGGGGGCTTTTCGGCCTACAATGAGCAGTTCTTC. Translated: CSVEEQGGFSAYNEQFF.

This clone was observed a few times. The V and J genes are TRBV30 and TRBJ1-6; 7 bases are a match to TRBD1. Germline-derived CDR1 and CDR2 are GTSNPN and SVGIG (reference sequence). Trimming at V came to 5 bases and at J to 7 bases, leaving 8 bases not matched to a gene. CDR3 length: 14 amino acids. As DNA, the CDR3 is TGTGCCTGGGACCTGGGACAGCTGAATTCACCCCTCCACTTT. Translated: CAWDLGQLNSPLHF.

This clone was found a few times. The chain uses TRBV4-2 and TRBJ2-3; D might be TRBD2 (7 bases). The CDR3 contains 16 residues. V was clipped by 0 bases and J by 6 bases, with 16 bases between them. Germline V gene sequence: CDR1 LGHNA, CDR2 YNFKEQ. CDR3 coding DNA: TGTGCCAGCAGCCAAGATATACGGGGGGCCAGGGATACGCAGTATTTT. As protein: CASSQDIRGARDTQYF.

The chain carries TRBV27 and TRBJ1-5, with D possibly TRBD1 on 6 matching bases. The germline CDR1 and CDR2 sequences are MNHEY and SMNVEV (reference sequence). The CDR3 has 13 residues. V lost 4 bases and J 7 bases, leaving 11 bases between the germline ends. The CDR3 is CASSYRVGQPQHF. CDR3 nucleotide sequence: TGTGCCAGCAGTTACAGGGTTGGGCAGCCCCAGCATTTT.

The CDR3 reads CASSLGPGPSYNEQFF. The CDR3 DNA follows: TGTGCCAGCAGCTTAGGACCGGGGCCGTCCTACAATGAGCAGTTCTTC. The gene calls are TRBV7-2 and TRBJ2-1; D assignment may be TRBD1 or TRBD2 (5 bases each). CDR3 length: 16 residues. The ends were cut back, 1 base at V and 1 base at J, with 11 bases in the middle. Germline V gene sequence: CDR1 SGHTA, CDR2 FQGNSA.

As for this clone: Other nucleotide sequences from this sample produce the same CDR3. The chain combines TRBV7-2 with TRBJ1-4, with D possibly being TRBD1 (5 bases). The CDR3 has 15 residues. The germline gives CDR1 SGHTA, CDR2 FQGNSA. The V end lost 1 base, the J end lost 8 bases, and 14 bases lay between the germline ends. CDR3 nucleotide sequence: TGTGCCAGCAGCTTAGTCGGGGGACTGGGGGAAAAACTGTTTTTT. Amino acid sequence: CASSLVGGLGEKLFF.

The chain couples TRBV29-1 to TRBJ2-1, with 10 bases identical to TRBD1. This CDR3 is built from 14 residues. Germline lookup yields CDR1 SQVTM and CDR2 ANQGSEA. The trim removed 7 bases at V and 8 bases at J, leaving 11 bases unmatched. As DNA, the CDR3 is TGCAGCGGAAACGGACAGGGGGTTAGCGATGAGCAGTTCTTC. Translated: CSGNGQGVSDEQFF.

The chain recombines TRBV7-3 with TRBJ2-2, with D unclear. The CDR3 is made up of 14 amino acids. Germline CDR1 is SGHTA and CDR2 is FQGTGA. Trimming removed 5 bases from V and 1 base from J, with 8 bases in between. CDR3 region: CASSLQQNTGELFF. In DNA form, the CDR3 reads TGTGCCAGCAGCCTCCAACAGAACACCGGGGAGCTGTTTTTT.

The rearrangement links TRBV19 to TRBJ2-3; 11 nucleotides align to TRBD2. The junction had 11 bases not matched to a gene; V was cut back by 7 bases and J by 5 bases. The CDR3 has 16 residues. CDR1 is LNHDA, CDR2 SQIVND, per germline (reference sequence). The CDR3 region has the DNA TGTGCCAGTAAGGGCACTAGCGGGGGATGGGGAGATACGCAGTATTTT. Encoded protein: CASKGTSGGWGDTQYF.

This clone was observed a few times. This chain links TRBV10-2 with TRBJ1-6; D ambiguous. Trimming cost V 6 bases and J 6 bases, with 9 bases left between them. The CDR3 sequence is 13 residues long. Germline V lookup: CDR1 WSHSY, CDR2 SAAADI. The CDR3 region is CASRGGVNSPLHF. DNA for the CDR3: TGCGCCAGCAGAGGTGGGGTTAATTCACCCCTCCACTTT.

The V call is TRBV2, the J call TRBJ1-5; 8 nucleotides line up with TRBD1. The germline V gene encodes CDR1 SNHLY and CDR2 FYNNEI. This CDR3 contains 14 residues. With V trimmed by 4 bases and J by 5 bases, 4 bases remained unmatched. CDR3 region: CASSGGRGHQPQHF. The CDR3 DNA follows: TGTGCCAGCAGTGGGGGCAGGGGGCATCAGCCCCAGCATTTT.

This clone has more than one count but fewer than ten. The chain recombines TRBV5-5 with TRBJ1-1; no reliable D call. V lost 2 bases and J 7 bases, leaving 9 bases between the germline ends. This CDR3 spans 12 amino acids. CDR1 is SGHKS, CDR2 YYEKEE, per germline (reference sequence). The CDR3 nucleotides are TGTGCCAGCAGCTTATCAGTGCGTGAAGCTTTCTTT. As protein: CASSLSVREAFF.